This is a list of T cell receptor beta chains from one sample in a study of OX40 agonist ivuxolimab in advanced cancers. Sequenced by immunoSEQ multiplex PCR; TCRdb stores in-frame clones only, minus some. The table includes tens of thousands of clones, roughly four fifths detected once. Sequencing used CD4+ or CD8+ T cells sorted from blood, obtained in a trial of the OX40 agonist ivuxolimab. The receptors were sampled from an adult with an advanced solid tumor such as melanoma, head and neck, liver or kidney cancer. Each CDR3 is given with its conserved first and last residue.

j_call,v_call,cdr3_aa
TRBJ1-3,TRBV6-5,CATAGAYSGNTIYF
TRBJ2-2,TRBV6-5,CASSRTSSGELFF
TRBJ2-7,TRBV9,CASSVGRGGIYEQYF
TRBJ2-2,TRBV5-4,CASTMGQGNTGELFF
TRBJ1-1,TRBV7-9,CASSQGQMNTEAFF
TRBJ2-1,TRBV6-1,CASSRIVSQQFF
TRBJ1-1,TRBV4-3,CASSQATEAFF
TRBJ2-1,TRBV29-1,CSVDVLAYNEQFF
TRBJ2-2,TRBV2,CASSGDRGLTGELFF
TRBJ1-2,TRBV21-1,CASSKLRHLRHYGYTF
TRBJ2-7,TRBV6-5,CASSWDRSEQYF
TRBJ1-2,TRBV18,CASSPPGRAYYGYTF
TRBJ1-3,TRBV15,CATSRDFLGGAGGNTIYF
TRBJ2-2,TRBV2,CASSEEGLNTGELFF
TRBJ2-5,TRBV11-2,CASSLERQAETQYF
TRBJ2-5,TRBV25-1,CASSPGELATETQYF
TRBJ2-3,TRBV11-3,CASSSGGLAGGPNTQYF
TRBJ2-5,TRBV7-8,CASSLGLAGSLRRTQYF
TRBJ2-1,TRBV28,CASSSSGGSYNEQFF
TRBJ1-2,TRBV9,CASSARQGTDYGYTF
TRBJ2-1,TRBV6-4,CASRLSFGQQFF
TRBJ1-1,TRBV5-5,CASSLLLPGQGAYTEAFF
TRBJ2-7,TRBV28,CASSLIGVRDYEQYF
TRBJ2-3,TRBV14,CASRRGDTQYF
TRBJ1-2,TRBV6-5,CASRSPGQDGYGYTF
TRBJ2-1,TRBV6-1,CASRSSGGATNEQFF
TRBJ2-7,TRBV18,CASSPTGSSGEQYF
TRBJ1-2,TRBV6-6,CASSYSRDRGDGYTF
TRBJ2-2,TRBV7-3,CASSPLGGGTGELFF
TRBJ1-3,TRBV7-6,CASSSQGAGNTIYF
TRBJ2-7,TRBV28,CASSSQDRTRDF
TRBJ2-3,TRBV5-4,CASSSRRGLDTDTQYF
TRBJ1-1,TRBV14,CASSPRVGLYTEAFF
TRBJ1-4,TRBV7-2,CASSLGPTGQLFF
TRBJ2-7,TRBV11-1,CASSSGEWSYEQYF
TRBJ2-5,TRBV6-1,CASSERRGGRETQYF
TRBJ2-7,TRBV6-1,CASSDNYEQYF
TRBJ2-5,TRBV6-5,CASSKTGTETQYF
TRBJ2-1,TRBV4-3,CASSPLSAGGLHNEQFF
TRBJ2-7,TRBV4-1,CASSQDTEIPYEQYF
TRBJ1-2,TRBV28,CASSSPGGNYGYTF
TRBJ1-1,TRBV7-2,CASSLRQHTEAFF
TRBJ1-4,TRBV2,CASSYNSGQINEKLFF
TRBJ2-2,TRBV18,CASSQLSGELFF
TRBJ2-1,TRBV10-3,CAISGQSGGEQFF
TRBJ2-7,TRBV5-1,CASSSSRGTDQQYF
TRBJ2-2,TRBV6-4,CATSPSPGNGELFF
TRBJ1-1,TRBV5-1,CASSGGTGGSLDTEAFF
TRBJ1-1,TRBV6-5,CASSYGQSWGIAEAFF
TRBJ1-2,TRBV5-5,CASSLDGTNYGYTF
TRBJ2-7,TRBV18,CASSPRQGGSSEQYF
TRBJ2-5,TRBV6-1,CASSEDRASGGLRETQYF
TRBJ2-5,TRBV6-1,CASSAQIGTVQETQYF
TRBJ2-1,TRBV11-3,CASSLGDRTTYNEQFF
TRBJ1-1,TRBV6-6,CASSRQGMNTEAFF
TRBJ1-2,TRBV6-1,CASSDGWNYGYTF
TRBJ1-4,TRBV7-2,CASSLDRSGGRIF
TRBJ2-5,TRBV6-5,CASSPPFRKETQYF